These 29 T cell receptor beta chains share one sample of origin, sequenced in a study of blood T cells in healthy people across ages. Together with a sample-barcoded 5' primer, a J-beta primer mix was included in a second PCR lasting about 7 to 11 cycles. TCRdb independently ran MiXCR on the 5' RACE reads; one entry per CDR3 protein. This sample has about 590,000 distinct CDR3 sequences, with approximately 30% found just once. The sequenced material came from blood. The source is a woman at least 80 years old in good health.

This chain joins TRBV12-3 or TRBV12-4 and TRBJ2-3; 7 bases align to TRBD1. The CDR3 runs 15 residues. V lost 5 bases to trimming and J lost 5 bases; unmatched junction nucleotides: 10. The CDR3 loop reads CASSKKTGRIDTQYF. The CDR3 DNA sequence: TGTGCCAGCAGTAAGAAGACAGGGCGGATAGATACGCAGTATTTT.

The chain employs TRBV6-1 and TRBJ1-1; D is undetermined. V was clipped by 6 bases and J by 1 base, with 18 bases between them. This CDR3 comprises 16 residues. Per germline, CDR1 MNHNS and CDR2 SASEGT. The CDR3 region has the DNA TGTGCCAGCAGCCCACTCCACGGTAGCGCGAACACTGAAGCTTTCTTT. This codes for CASSPLHGSANTEAFF.

This clonotype was seen repeatedly, ten times or more. The V gene is TRBV5-1, the J gene TRBJ2-7, with 8 bases aligning to TRBD1. V lost 1 base, J lost 2 bases, and 5 bases stayed unmatched. This CDR3 has 15 residues. Germline CDR1 and CDR2: SGHRS and YFSETQ. The CDR3 bases are TGCGCCAGCAGCTTGCAGACAGGGGCGGCCTACGAGCAGTACTTC. This gives the protein CASSLQTGAAYEQYF.

A word on this clonotype: A much larger clonotype is one base distant, so this may be a read error. This chain joins TRBV6-1 and TRBJ2-1; 8 bases line up with TRBD2. The J call may be incorrect, as the DNA end agrees better with TRBJ2-7. CDR1 is MNHNS and CDR2 is SASEGT in the germline V gene. The CDR3 contains 15 residues. The CDR3 nucleotides read TGTGCCAGCAGGGAGGTAGCGGGGCTCTACAATGAGCAGTACTTC. This sequence encodes CASREVAGLYNEQYF.

This clonotype has ten or more counts. This may arise from a read error, as a much more abundant clone is one base away. The chain joins TRBV5-1 to TRBJ2-5; the D is unclear. The CDR3 spans 13 residues. V lost 0 bases, J lost 11 bases, and 14 bases lay in between. Germline assignment: CDR1 SGHRS and CDR2 YFSETQ. DNA for the CDR3: TGCGCCAGCAGCTTGGTTCAGACCAATGAGCAGTACTTC. Translated: CASSLVQTNEQYF.

This clonotype turned up a few times. The J gene is TRBJ2-5, the V gene TRBV7-2; 12 positions agree with TRBD1. V shed 0 bases and J 4 bases; nucleotides not matched to a gene: 18. The CDR3 has 21 residues. Germline V gene sequence: CDR1 SGHTA, CDR2 FQGNSA. CDR3 DNA: TGTGCCAGCAGCTTAGCATTTAGGGGGACAGGGGGCGTCTTAAGGGCAGAGACCCAGTACTTC. Translated, it gives CASSLAFRGTGGVLRAETQYF.

This sequence joins TRBV5-5 and TRBJ2-5, with 10 nucleotides matching TRBD1. Gene TRBJ2-7 matches the end of the DNA better, so the J call may be wrong. The CDR3 sequence is 15 residues long. Germline assignment: CDR1 SGHKS and CDR2 YYEKEE (reference sequence). The CDR3 reads CASSLLGTGEAEQYF. The CDR3 bases are TGTGCCAGCAGCTTGTTGGGGACAGGGGAGGCCGAGCAGTACTTC.

The CDR3 bases are TGCGCCAGCAGCTTGATCCGTAATGAGCAGTTCTTC. Protein: CASSLIRNEQFF. V is TRBV5-1 and J is TRBJ2-1; D is unclear. Trimming removed 1 base at V and 7 bases at J, with 6 bases between. CDR3 length equals 12 residues. Germline-derived CDR1 and CDR2 are SGHRS and YFSETQ.

In its sample, this clonotype was seen a few times. The chain carries TRBV7-9 and TRBJ2-7, with 8 bases identical to TRBD2. The CDR3 loop spans 15 amino acids. Germline V gene lookup returns CDR1 SEHNR and CDR2 FQNEAQ (reference sequence). The V segment lost 2 bases and the J segment 7 bases; nucleotides outside the gene matches: 10. CDR3 sequence reads: CASSLMSGGAGEQYF. The CDR3 DNA reads as TGTGCCAGCAGCTTAATGTCGGGGGGGGCAGGTGAGCAGTACTTC. Supplemented by reference TRBV7-9 and TRBJ2-7, the full variable domain reads DTGVSQNPRHKITKRGQNVTFRCDPISEHNRLYWYRQTLGQGPEFLTYFQNEAQLEKSRLLSDRFSAERPKGSFSTLEIQRTEQGDSAMYLCASSLMSGGAGEQYFGPGTRLTVT.

This sequence joins TRBV20-1 and TRBJ2-1, with TRBD2 identical over 10 bases. TRBJ2-7 explains the end of the DNA better; the J call may be wrong. Germline-derived CDR1 and CDR2 are DFQATT and SNEGSKA (reference sequence). The length of the CDR3 is 14 residues. The CDR3 DNA sequence: TGCAGTGCTACGAAAGCGGGGGGGCTCAATGAGCAGTACTTC. Its translation is CSATKAGGLNEQYF.

In this sample, this clonotype turned up many times. The chain joins TRBV20-1 to TRBJ2-7; 8 nucleotides line up with TRBD2. The CDR3 sequence is 15 residues long. Germline V gene data show CDR1 as DFQATT and CDR2 as SNEGSKA (reference sequence). V lost 2 bases to trimming and J lost 6 bases; unmatched junction nucleotides: 12. The DNA for the CDR3 is TGCAGTGCTAGATCTCTCGGGGGGGTGACACGCGAGCAGTACTTC. Amino acid sequence: CSARSLGGVTREQYF.

To note about this clonotype: It is unclear where the CDR3 begins or ends on the DNA, so no DNA is shown, and the CDR3 is as TCRdb lists it. The rearrangement joins TRBV2 to TRBJ1-2; the table's D call, TRBD1, was not checked against the DNA. Inclusive of both ends, the CDR3 amounts to 13 amino acids. CDR1 is SNHLY and CDR2 is FYNNEI in the germline V gene. The CDR3 is CARRQAINYGCTF.

This clonotype was seen ten or more times. This sequence joins TRBV9 and TRBJ2-1; D gene uncertain. Germline V lookup: CDR1 SGDLS, CDR2 YYNGEE. The V end lost 0 bases, the J end lost 0 bases, and 10 bases lay between the germline ends. CDR3 length: 16 residues. In DNA, the CDR3 is TGTGCCAGCAGCGTAGGGCGACGCAGCTCCTACAATGAGCAGTTCTTC. The encoded protein is CASSVGRRSSYNEQFF.

This clonotype was seen at least ten times. The chain uses TRBV20-1 and TRBJ2-3; D remains ambiguous. The CDR3 length is 12 residues. Germline V CDR1 and CDR2: DFQATT, SNEGSKA (reference sequence). The V end was cut by 3 bases, the J end by 3 bases, with 7 bases between. CDR3 in amino acids: CSARPPTDTQYF. CDR3 nucleotides: TGCAGTGCTAGGCCTCCGACAGATACGCAGTATTTT.

Notes on this clonotype: At one end the junction does not follow the germline gene, possibly because of a read error. This chain links TRBV12-3 or TRBV12-4 with TRBJ2-3; 7 nucleotides line up with TRBD2. This CDR3 is 15 amino acids long. CDR3 in amino acids: CASSSGLVSADTEYF. Written as DNA, the CDR3 is TGTGCCAGCAGTTCTGGACTAGTGAGCGCAGATACGGAGTATTTT.

For this clonotype: It may be a read error: a sequence one base away is much more abundant. This chain connects TRBV6-6 to TRBJ1-2; D is perhaps TRBD1 (5 bases). The V gene's germline CDR1 is MNHNY and CDR2 SVGAGI (reference sequence). This CDR3 has 14 residues. Here the CDR3 DNA reads TGTGCCGGCAGGAGGAGGGACTCTTACTATGGCTACACCTTC. This codes for CAGRRRDSYYGYTF.

This chain connects TRBV27 to TRBJ2-1, with D tentatively TRBD2 (6 bases). CDR1 MNHEY and CDR2 SMNVEV come from the germline V gene (reference sequence). The V end was cut by 8 bases, the J end by 8 bases, with 16 bases between. This CDR3 is built from 13 residues. In DNA, the CDR3 is TGTGCCAGCCAGTGGAGGGCGGGCGATGAGCAGTTCTTC. Translating gives CASQWRAGDEQFF.

This clonotype was picked up a small number of times. The chain is built from TRBV30 and TRBJ1-5, with 8 bases identical to TRBD1. CDR1 and CDR2 (germline): GTSNPN, SVGIG (reference sequence). This CDR3 is built from 14 residues. V was pared by 0 bases and J by 5 bases, with 3 bases of the junction left unmatched. CDR3 sequence (DNA): TGTGCCTGGAGTGTTCAGGGGGCGGATCAGCCCCAGCATTTT. Protein: CAWSVQGADQPQHF.

This clonotype was recorded many times. The rearrangement links TRBV24-1 to TRBJ2-1, with D maybe TRBD2 (5 bases). The V gene lost 3 bases and the J gene lost 0 bases, with 17 bases spanning the gap. In germline, CDR1 is KGHDR, CDR2 SFDVKD. The length of the CDR3 is 18 residues. For the CDR3, the DNA is TGTGCCACCAGTGATCCCAGACGGGGAATCGGCTCCTACAATGAGCAGTTCTTC. Its protein product is CATSDPRRGIGSYNEQFF.

The chain joins TRBV13 to TRBJ2-4; possible D gene TRBD1, 5 bases. With the DNA end fitting TRBJ2-7 better, the J assignment may be wrong. There are 14 residues in the CDR3. Germline V gives CDR1 PRHDT, CDR2 FYEKMQ (reference sequence). The CDR3 reads CASSVEAGWDEQYF. DNA of the CDR3: TGTGCCAGCAGCGTAGAAGCAGGGTGGGACGAGCAGTACTTC.

This clonotype was picked up many times. This sequence joins TRBV4-2 and TRBJ2-5; 7 nucleotides align to TRBD2. The V gene end was trimmed by 1 base and the J gene end by 5 bases; junction bases not matched to a gene: 4. There are 14 residues in the CDR3. Germline lookup yields CDR1 LGHNA and CDR2 YNFKEQ. The CDR3 region is CASSQVTAGETQYF. The CDR3 DNA is TGTGCCAGCAGCCAAGTAACAGCGGGGGAGACCCAGTACTTC.

There are a few counts of this clonotype. J is TRBJ1-5 and V is TRBV30; a possible D gene is TRBD1 (5 bases). Germline V gives CDR1 GTSNPN, CDR2 SVGIG (reference sequence). Trimming shortened V by 1 base and J by 0 bases, and 13 bases separated the two germline ends. This CDR3 comprises 16 residues. CDR3 DNA sequence: TGTGCCTGGAGTGGGTCGGGGGGGATTAGCAATCAGCCCCAGCATTTT. Its protein is CAWSGSGGISNQPQHF.

This clonotype was seen at least ten times. CDR3 coding DNA: TGCGCCAGCAGCCTAGGCGGGGGGGGAAACGAGCAGTACTTC. Amino acids: CASSLGGGGNEQYF. V and J are TRBV5-1 and TRBJ2-7; 9 nucleotides line up with TRBD2. Germline CDR1 and CDR2: SGHRS and YFSETQ. This CDR3 contains 14 residues. J lost 5 bases, V lost 4 bases, and 7 bases had no gene match.

This clonotype occurred many times. This rearrangement joins TRBV2 to TRBJ1-6; a weak D match, TRBD1 (5 bases). The germline gives CDR1 SNHLY, CDR2 FYNNEI. The CDR3 has 13 residues. Trimming removed 7 bases from V and 8 bases from J, with 12 bases in between. The CDR3 region has the DNA TGTGCCAGCATGGCAGACAGATATTCACCCCTCCACTTT. It yields the protein CASMADRYSPLHF.

Concerning this clonotype itself: A clone one base away is much larger, so this may be a read error. The chain's CDR3 is CTSSDYRGNEQYF. Here the CDR3 DNA reads TGTACCAGCAGTGATTACAGGGGCAACGAGCAGTACTTC. The chain uses TRBV6-6 and TRBJ2-4, with 7 positions matching TRBD1. The closer fit of TRBJ2-7 to the DNA end suggests the J call may be wrong. Germline V CDR1 and CDR2: MNHNY, SVGAGI (reference sequence). This CDR3 is built from 13 residues.

This clonotype was recorded at least ten times. This chain uses TRBV28 with TRBJ2-1, with 10 positions matching TRBD2. The CDR3 is made up of 16 amino acids. From germline, CDR1 is MDHEN and CDR2 SYDVKM. The V segment lost 4 bases and the J segment 2 bases; nucleotides outside the gene matches: 5. CDR3 sequence reads: CASSSLAGGAYNEQFF. CDR3 DNA sequence: TGTGCCAGCAGTTCCTTAGCGGGGGGCGCCTACAATGAGCAGTTCTTC.

This clonotype was seen many times. J is TRBJ1-1 and V is TRBV5-1, with no clear D. V was cut by 6 bases and J by 0 bases, with 18 bases left in between. Germline V gene data show CDR1 as SGHRS and CDR2 as YFSETQ. The CDR3 covers 16 residues. The CDR3 here is CASKLASGGMNTEAFF. The CDR3 DNA reads as TGCGCCAGCAAGTTGGCCTCGGGAGGTATGAACACTGAAGCTTTCTTT.

The CDR3 bases are TGCAGTGCCAAGGGGGGGTTTGCCACTGAAGCTTTCTTT. Protein product: CSAKGGFATEAFF. The chain is built from TRBV20-1 and TRBJ1-1, with a tentative D call TRBD1 (6 bases). This CDR3 has 13 amino acids. The V and J ends lost 6 bases and 4 bases respectively, with 15 bases between them. Germline CDR1 is DFQATT and CDR2 is SNEGSKA (reference sequence).

This clonotype was observed many times. This chain links TRBV20-1 with TRBJ1-4, with D possibly TRBD1 on 5 matching bases. This CDR3 spans 15 amino acids. The germline CDR1 and CDR2 sequences are DFQATT and SNEGSKA (reference sequence). The ends were cut back, 0 bases at V and 4 bases at J, with 12 bases in the middle. CDR3: CSARDPRQSNEKLFF. The CDR3 nucleotides are TGCAGTGCTAGAGATCCCCGACAGAGTAATGAAAAACTGTTTTTT.